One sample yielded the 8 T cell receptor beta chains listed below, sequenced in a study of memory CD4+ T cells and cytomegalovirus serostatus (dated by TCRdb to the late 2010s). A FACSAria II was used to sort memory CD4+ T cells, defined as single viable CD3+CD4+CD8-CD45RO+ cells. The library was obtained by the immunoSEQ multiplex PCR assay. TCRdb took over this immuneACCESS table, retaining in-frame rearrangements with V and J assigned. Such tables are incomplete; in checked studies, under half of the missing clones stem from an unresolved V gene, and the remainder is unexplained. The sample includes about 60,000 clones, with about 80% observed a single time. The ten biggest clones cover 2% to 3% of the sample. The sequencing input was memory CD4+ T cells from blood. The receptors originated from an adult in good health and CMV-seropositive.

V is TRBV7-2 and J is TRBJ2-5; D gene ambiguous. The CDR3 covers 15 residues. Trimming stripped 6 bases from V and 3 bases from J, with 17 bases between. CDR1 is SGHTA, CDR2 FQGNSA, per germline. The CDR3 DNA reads TGTGCCAGCAGGGTTGGCCCCGCCCCGGAAGAGACCCAGTACTTC. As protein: CASRVGPAPEETQYF. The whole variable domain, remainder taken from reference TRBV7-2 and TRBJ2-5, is GAGVSQSPSNKVTEKGKDVELRCDPISGHTALYWYRQSLGQGLEFLIYFQGNSAPDKSGLPSDRFSAERTGGSVSTLTIQRTQQEDSAVYLCASRVGPAPEETQYFGPGTRLLVL.

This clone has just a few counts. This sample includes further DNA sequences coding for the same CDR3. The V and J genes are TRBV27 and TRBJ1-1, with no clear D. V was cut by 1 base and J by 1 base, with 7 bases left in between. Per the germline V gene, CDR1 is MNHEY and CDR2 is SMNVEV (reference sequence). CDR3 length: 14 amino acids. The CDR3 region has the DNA TGTGCCAGCAGTTTATATGCGGGGAACACTGAAGCTTTCTTT. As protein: CASSLYAGNTEAFF.

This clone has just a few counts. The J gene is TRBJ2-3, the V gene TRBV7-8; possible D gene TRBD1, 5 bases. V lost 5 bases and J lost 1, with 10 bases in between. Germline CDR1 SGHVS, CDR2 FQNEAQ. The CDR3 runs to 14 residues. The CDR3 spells CASSPQTGTDTQYF. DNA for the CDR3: TGTGCCAGCAGCCCTCAGACAGGCACAGATACGCAGTATTTT. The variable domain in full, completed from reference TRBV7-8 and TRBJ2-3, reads GAGVSQSPRYKVAKRGQDVALRCDPISGHVSLFWYQQALGQGPEFLTYFQNEAQLDKSGLPSDRFFAERPEGSVSTLKIQRTQQEDSAVYLCASSPQTGTDTQYFGPGTRLTVL.

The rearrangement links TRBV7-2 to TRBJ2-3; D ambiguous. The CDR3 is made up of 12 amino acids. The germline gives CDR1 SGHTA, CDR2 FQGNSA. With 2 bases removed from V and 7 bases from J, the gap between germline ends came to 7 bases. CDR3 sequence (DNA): TGTGCCAGCAGCTTATCCGATTATACGCAGTATTTT. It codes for CASSLSDYTQYF.

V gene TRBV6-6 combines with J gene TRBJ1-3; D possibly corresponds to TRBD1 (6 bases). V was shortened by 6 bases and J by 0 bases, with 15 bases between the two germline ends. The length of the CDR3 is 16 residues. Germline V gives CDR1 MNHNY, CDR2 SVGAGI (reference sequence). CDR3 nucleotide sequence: TGTGCCAGCAGACAGGGTTTAGAGAGCTCTGGAAACACCATATATTTT. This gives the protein CASRQGLESSGNTIYF.

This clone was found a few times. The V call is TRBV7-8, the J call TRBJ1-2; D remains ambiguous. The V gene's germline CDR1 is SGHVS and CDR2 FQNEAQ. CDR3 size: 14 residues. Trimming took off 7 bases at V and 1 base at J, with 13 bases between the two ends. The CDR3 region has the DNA TGTGCCAGCACCCCTGCAGCCTTTAACTATGGCTACACCTTC. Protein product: CASTPAAFNYGYTF.

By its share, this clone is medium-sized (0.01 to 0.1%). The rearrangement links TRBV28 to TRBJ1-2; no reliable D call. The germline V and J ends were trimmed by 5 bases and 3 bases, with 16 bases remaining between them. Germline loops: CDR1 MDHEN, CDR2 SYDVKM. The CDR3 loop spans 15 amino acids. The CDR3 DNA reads TGTGCCAGCAGTGCGGACGGTCGAGGGTACTATGGCTACACCTTC. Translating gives CASSADGRGYYGYTF.

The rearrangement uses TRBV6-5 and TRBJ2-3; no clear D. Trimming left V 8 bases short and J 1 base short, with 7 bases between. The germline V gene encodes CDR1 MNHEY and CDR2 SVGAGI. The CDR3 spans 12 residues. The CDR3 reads CASRHGTDTQYF. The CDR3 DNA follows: TGTGCCAGCCGACATGGCACAGATACGCAGTATTTT.